This paragraph reports one T cell receptor (beta chain). The antigen remains unidentified. The data stem from a study of T cells in Graves' hyperthyroidism and ophthalmopathy. As for the study in general: Initial diagnosis, before any treatment, was when peripheral blood was collected.

Amplified regions were TCR beta CDR3 sequences from RNA transcripts. Researchers ran a first-round RT-PCR on the TCR CDR3 using the HTBI primer set. TCRdb used MiXCR to reprocess the multiplex PCR reads, holding one entry per CDR3 protein. The data show about 290,000 distinct CDR3 sequences, around 15% seen once. Among the patients, aged 18 to 65, hyperthyroidism was newly diagnosed and had lasted under 2 months. Patients were excluded because of uncontrolled infection, other autoimmune disease, pregnancy or lactation. V lost 4 bases, J lost 4 bases, and 9 bases stayed unmatched. This CDR3 has 17 amino acids. Germline values: CDR1 SGHRS, CDR2 YFSETQ. Notes on the study in general: Ophthalmopathy onset followed model prediction by a median around 6.9 months.

The origin of this receptor is a woman aged 45-65 years with Graves' hyperthyroidism that later progressed to Graves' ophthalmopathy. The chain uses TRBV5-1 and TRBJ2-5; 14 bases line up with TRBD2. The material sequenced was blood. Here the CDR3 DNA reads TGCGCCAGCAGCAAGAAAACGGGACTAGCGGGAGTAGAGACCCAGTACTTC. This translates into CASSKKTGLAGVETQYF. Full variable domain (missing parts from reference TRBV5-1 and TRBJ2-5): KAGVTQTPRYLIKTRGQQVTLSCSPISGHRSVSWYQQTPGQGLQFLFEYFSETQRNKGNFPGRFSGRQFSNSRSEMNVSTLELGDSALYLCASSKKTGLAGVETQYFGPGTRLLVL.